This TCR beta chain came from a study of blood T cell repertoires in COVID-19 (dated by TCRdb to 2020 to 2022). For context, the study as a whole: Samples from collaborators originated in the United States, Italy and Spain and spanned both the acute and convalescent phases of COVID-19. The material from the prospective study consisted of cDNA or gDNA derived from T cells, B-cell-depleted T cells, or PBMCs. Deeply sampled blood TCRbeta repertoires from subjects exposed to, actively infected with, or recovered from COVID-19 were included in the dataset. The repertoires were released in a freely available public database intended as a resource for research on the immune response to SARS-CoV-2. Samples were obtained from the ongoing ImmuneRACE study (first 160 participants) and from about 1,300 subjects provided by 6 global collaborators. Nearly every sample came with metadata listing a de-identified subject ID, COVID-19 status, age in years and sex. HLA class I and class II types, where available, came from metadata supplied by the sample provider rather than from assay-based typing. Overall study outcomes, separate from this receptor: Clinical and demographic metadata were provided uncurated, with the amount varying by source and participant.

Turning to this clone: Its cognate antigen has yet to be identified. Base qualities are missing; no much larger clone stands one base away.

Each collaborating institution followed its own protocols to collect whole blood in K2EDTA tubes. For TCRbeta analysis, collaborators shipped samples in one of three forms: frozen whole blood, isolated PBMCs, or DNA extracted from either of those sample types. TCRbeta CDR3 regions were amplified from genomic DNA by means of the immunoSEQ Assay, a bias-controlled multiplex PCR. In the original analysis: Nucleated cell counts per sample were estimated from amplification of reference gene primers within the assay. To quantify the absolute abundance of each unique TCRbeta CDR3 rearrangement, sequence reads were collapsed and filtered. For each sample, productive Simpson clonality was calculated as the square root of Simpson's diversity index across productive rearrangements. In TCRdb, the immuneACCESS table is reduced to in-frame sequences with V and J assigned. These tables do not hold every clone; where another copy was compared, an unresolved V gene accounts for under half, and the others remain unexplained. For V, J and clone size, that table is used; D and trimming come from the DNA. The sample profile shows more than 85,000 clones; 70% to 80% of them were found once. The ten top clones hold roughly 10% of the sample.

Sequencing input: peripheral blood. The sequence was collected from a man between 60 and 75 years old with active or convalescent COVID-19.

The bases are TGTGCCAGCAGCTTGGTATCTACCCTGAACACTGAAGCTTTCTTT. This gives the protein CASSLVSTLNTEAFF. The chain uses TRBV5-6 and TRBJ1-1, with an unclear D gene assignment. The CDR3 sequence holds 15 residues, the cysteine and phenylalanine included. Here the CDR3 DNA is all that survives: 45 bases in frame from base 1. Looking up the germline V gene yields CDR1 SGHDT and CDR2 YYEEEE. A distance of 9 bases separates the germline ends of V and J, which lose 0 bases and 0 bases respectively.